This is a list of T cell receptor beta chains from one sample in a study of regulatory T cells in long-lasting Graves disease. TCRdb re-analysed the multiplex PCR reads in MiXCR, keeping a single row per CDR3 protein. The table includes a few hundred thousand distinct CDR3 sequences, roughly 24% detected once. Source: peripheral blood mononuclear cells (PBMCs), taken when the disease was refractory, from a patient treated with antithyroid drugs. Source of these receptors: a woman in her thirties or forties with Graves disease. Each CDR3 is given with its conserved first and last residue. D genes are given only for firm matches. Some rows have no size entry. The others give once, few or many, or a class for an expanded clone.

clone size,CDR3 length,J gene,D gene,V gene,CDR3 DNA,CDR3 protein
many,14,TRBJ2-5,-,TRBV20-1,TGCAGTGCTAGCGCTAGCGCCAACCAAGAGACCCAGTACTTC,CSASASANQETQYF
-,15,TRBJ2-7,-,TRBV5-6,TGTGCCAGCAGCTTGCCGACAGTCAAGGGCAACGAGCAGTACTTC,CASSLPTVKGNEQYF
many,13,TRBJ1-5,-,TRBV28,TGTGCCAGCAGTTCCCGACCAGCACAGCCCCAGCATTTT,CASSSRPAQPQHF
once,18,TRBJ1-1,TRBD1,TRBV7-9,TGTGCCAGCAGCTTCCCCCAAGGACAGGGTTATTATGGCACTGAAGCTTTCTTT,CASSFPQGQGYYGTEAFF
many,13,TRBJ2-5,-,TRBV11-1,TGTGCCAGCAGCCACGCTAGTTACGAGACCCAGTACTTC,CASSHASYETQYF
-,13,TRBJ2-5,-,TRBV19,TGTGCCAGTAGTATGGTTAGCGAAGAGACCCAGTACTTC,CASSMVSEETQYF
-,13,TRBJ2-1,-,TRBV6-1,TGTGCCAGCAGCTCCCCCCGGGGCGATGAGCAGTTCTTC,CASSSPRGDEQFF
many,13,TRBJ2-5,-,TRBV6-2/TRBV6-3,TGTGCCAGCAGTTCTAACCCACAAGAGACCCAGTACTTC,CASSSNPQETQYF
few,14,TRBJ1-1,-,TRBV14,TGTGCCAGCAGCCAAGAAATGGGGAACACTGAAGCTTTCTTT,CASSQEMGNTEAFF
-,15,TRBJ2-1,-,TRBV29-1,TGCAGCGCCTCTCGGCTGACACAATCCTACAATGAGCAGTTCTTC,CSASRLTQSYNEQFF
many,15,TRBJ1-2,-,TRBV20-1,TGCACCCCGCTAAGCACAGGGAAGGAAAACTATGGCTACACCTTC,CTPLSTGKENYGYTF
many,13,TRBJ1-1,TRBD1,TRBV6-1,TGTGCCTCTGGACAGGCCAGGAACACTGAAGCTTTCTTT,CASGQARNTEAFF
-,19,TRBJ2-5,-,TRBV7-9,TGTGCCAGCAGCTATAAAATCCGAACCGACACTTTGAGTCGAGAGACCCAGTACTTC,CASSYKIRTDTLSRETQYF
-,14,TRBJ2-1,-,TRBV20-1,TGCAGTGCTAGAGAAGCGGCCACGAACAATGAGCAGTTCTTC,CSAREAATNNEQFF
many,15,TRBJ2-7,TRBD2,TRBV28,TGTGCCAGCAGTTTAACGGCTAGCGGGAGCTACGAGCAGTACTTC,CASSLTASGSYEQYF
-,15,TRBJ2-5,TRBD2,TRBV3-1,TGTGCCAGCAGCCAGACTAGCGGGAGCAGGGAGACCCAGTACTTC,CASSQTSGSRETQYF
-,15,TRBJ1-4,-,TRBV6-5,TGTGCCAGCAGTTCCACAGGTTATATCGGTGAAAAACTGTTTTTT,CASSSTGYIGEKLFF
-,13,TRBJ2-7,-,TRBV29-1,TGCAGCGTTGAAACACCAGGGACCTACGAGCAGTACTTC,CSVETPGTYEQYF
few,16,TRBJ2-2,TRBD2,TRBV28,TGTGCCAGCACCGGGACTAGTTATTCTGACACCGGGGAGCTGTTTTTT,CASTGTSYSDTGELFF
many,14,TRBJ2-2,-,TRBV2,TGTGCCAGCAGTGAAGTGGTCGGTACCGGGGAGCTGTTTTTT,CASSEVVGTGELFF
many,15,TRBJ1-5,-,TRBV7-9,TGTGCCAGCAGCATACAAGGGGTTAGCAATCAGCCCCAGCATTTT,CASSIQGVSNQPQHF
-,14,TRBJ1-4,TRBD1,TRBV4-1,TGCGCCAGCAGCCCGGGACAGCCATTTGAAAAACTGTTTTTT,CASSPGQPFEKLFF
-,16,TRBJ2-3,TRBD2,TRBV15,TGTGCCACCAGCAGACCCTGGGGCGGGAGGACAGATACGCAGTATTTT,CATSRPWGGRTDTQYF
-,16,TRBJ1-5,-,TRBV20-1,TGCAGTGCTAGAGATTCAGGGAGGGGATCAAATCAGCCCCAGCATTTT,CSARDSGRGSNQPQHF
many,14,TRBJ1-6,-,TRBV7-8,TGTGCCAGCAGCTTCTACCCTAGACGTTCACCCCTCCACTTT,CASSFYPRRSPLHF
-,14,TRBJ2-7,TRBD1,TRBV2,TGTGCCAGCAGCCGGGACAGCCCATCCTACGAGCAGTACTTC,CASSRDSPSYEQYF
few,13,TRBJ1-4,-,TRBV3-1,TGTGCCAGCAGCCCACGGACATACGAAAAACTGTTTTTT,CASSPRTYEKLFF
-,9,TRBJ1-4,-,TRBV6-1,TGTGCCAGCGGGGAAAAACTGTTTTTT,CASGEKLFF
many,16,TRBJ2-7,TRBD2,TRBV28,TGTGCCAGCAGTCCAAGGAGACTAGCATACTCCTACGAGCAGTACTTC,CASSPRRLAYSYEQYF
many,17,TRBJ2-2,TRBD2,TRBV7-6,TGTGCCAGCAGCTTAGCGGGACTAGCGGAGAACACCGGGGAGCTGTTTTTT,CASSLAGLAENTGELFF
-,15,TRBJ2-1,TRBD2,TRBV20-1,TGCAGTGCTCCGCTCATGGGCGGGAGTTCGTATGAGCAGTTCTTC,CSAPLMGGSSYEQFF
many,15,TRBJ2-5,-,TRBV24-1,TGTGCCACCAGTGCCCCTAGCGCGGGGCAAGAGACCCAGTACTTC,CATSAPSAGQETQYF
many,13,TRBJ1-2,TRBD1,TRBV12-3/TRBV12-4,TGTGCCAGCAGACTACAGGGGAGCTATGGCTACACCTTC,CASRLQGSYGYTF
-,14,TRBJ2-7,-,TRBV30,TGTGCCTGGAGTCTCCCCCCAGCCTCCTACGAGCAGTACTTC,CAWSLPPASYEQYF
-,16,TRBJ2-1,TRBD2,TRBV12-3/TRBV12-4,TGTGCCAGCAGTTTAGGGGGCGTGGGACTAGCCGTCGAGCAGTTCTTC,CASSLGGVGLAVEQFF